This TCR beta chain stems from a study of blood T cell repertoires in COVID-19. Overall study: Specimens from acute and convalescent COVID-19 originated in the United States, Italy and Spain. Nucleic acid was either cDNA or gDNA, and it came from T cells, B-cell-depleted T cells, or PBMCs.

This CDR3 spans 14 amino acids. From germline, CDR1 is SGDLS and CDR2 YYNGEE. V was pared by 3 bases and J by 6 bases, with 5 bases of the junction left unmatched. This study enrolled people aged 18 to 89 from around 26 US geographic areas. Donors were grouped by their self-reported clinical history. Some clones are missing from TCRdb's copy, which holds only in-frame ones; the method was immunoSEQ multiplex PCR. The sample includes 200,000 to 250,000 clones, roughly nine tenths of them seen just once. The receptor comes from a woman between 25 and 40 years old with acute COVID-19. Sequencing was performed on PBMCs or T cells enriched from blood (not recorded which). The V call is TRBV9, the J call TRBJ1-4; 7 bases agree with TRBD1. The CDR3 here is CASSDGDRHEKLFF. In DNA, the CDR3 is TGTGCCAGCAGCGACGGGGACAGACATGAAAAACTGTTTTTT.